The clone carrying this T cell receptor beta chain turned up a few times. Its matching antigen is unknown. Looked up from germline, CDR1 is MGHRA and CDR2 is YSYEKL. This CDR3 contains 17 residues. V gave up 2 bases and J gave up 4 bases; unmatched junction bases: 9. A universal primer site arose from template switching, and cDNA bore unique molecular identifiers. Each CDR3 protein gets one entry after TCRdb re-called the 5' RACE reads with MiXCR. Of a few hundred thousand distinct CDR3 sequences listed, 9% are singletons. There were only healthy Caucasians among the donors. The source of the sample is a study of identical twins. Study-wide points: While abundant cord blood beta clonotypes carried fewer insertions, memory repertoires showed no such pattern.

Material for sequencing was naive T cells sorted from blood. This sequence originates from a woman between 45 and 60 years old in good health. This chain links TRBV4-1 with TRBJ2-1; TRBD2 matches at 9 bases. Written as DNA, the CDR3 is TGCGCCAGCAGCCAAAAGGGCGGGAGGGCCTTTTACAATGAGCAGTTCTTC. Its translation: CASSQKGGRAFYNEQFF.